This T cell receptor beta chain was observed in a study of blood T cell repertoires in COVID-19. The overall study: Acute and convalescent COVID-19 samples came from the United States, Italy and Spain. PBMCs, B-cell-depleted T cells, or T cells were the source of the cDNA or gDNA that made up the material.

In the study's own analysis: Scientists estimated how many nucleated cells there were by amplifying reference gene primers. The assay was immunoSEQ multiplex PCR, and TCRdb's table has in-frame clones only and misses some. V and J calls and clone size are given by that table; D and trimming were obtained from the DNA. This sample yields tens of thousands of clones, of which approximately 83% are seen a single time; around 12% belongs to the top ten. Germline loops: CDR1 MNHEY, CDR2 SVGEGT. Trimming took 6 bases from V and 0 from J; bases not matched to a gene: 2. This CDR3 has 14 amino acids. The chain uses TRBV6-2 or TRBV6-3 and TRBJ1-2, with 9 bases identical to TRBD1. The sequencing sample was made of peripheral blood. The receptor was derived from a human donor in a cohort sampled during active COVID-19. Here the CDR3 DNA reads TGTGCCAGCAGCAGACAGGGGGCTAACTATGGCTACACCTTC. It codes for CASSRQGANYGYTF.